The 26 T cell receptor beta chains below all came from one sample that was sequenced in a study of blood T cells in healthy people across ages. Sample-barcoded 5' priming and a J-beta primer mix drove a second PCR of roughly 7 to 11 cycles. TCRdb redid the calling of the 5' RACE reads with MiXCR, one entry per CDR3 protein. In the table there are around 1,800,000 distinct CDR3 sequences, roughly 43% of which are singletons. Sequencing was carried out using blood. The receptors come from a human donor in good health.

This clonotype was detected many times. The chain employs TRBV7-2 and TRBJ2-7; D gene uncertain. The V gene's germline CDR1 is SGHTA and CDR2 FQGNSA. There are 14 residues in the CDR3. V dropped 2 bases and J dropped 2 bases, with 10 bases sitting between them. CDR3 sequence (DNA): TGTGCCAGCAGCTTAAATTTCCCCCCCTACGAGCAGTACTTC. This sequence encodes CASSLNFPPYEQYF.

This clonotype was seen many times. This rearrangement joins TRBV9 to TRBJ2-5; D might be TRBD1 (5 bases). The V end lost 2 bases, the J end lost 1 base, and 6 bases lay between the germline ends. The CDR3 totals 13 residues. CDR1 SGDLS and CDR2 YYNGEE come from the germline V gene. The CDR3 region is CASSVDIQETQYF. CDR3 sequence (DNA): TGTGCCAGCAGCGTGGACATCCAAGAGACCCAGTACTTC.

For this clonotype: A junction boundary mismatches the germline segment, possibly from a read error. The chain uses TRBV2 and TRBJ2-5, with D perhaps TRBD2 (6 bases). Germline values: CDR1 SNHLY, CDR2 FYNNEI. CDR3 length: 15 residues. The CDR3 loop is CASTPGTVREETQYF. CDR3 coding DNA: TGTGCCAGCACACCCGGGACTGTAAGGGAAGAGACTCAGTACTTC.

The chain carries TRBV20-1 and TRBJ1-1; 7 positions match TRBD1. Germline-derived CDR1 and CDR2 are DFQATT and SNEGSKA (reference sequence). J gave up 0 bases and V 6 bases, and 7 bases lay outside the gene matches. The CDR3 has 14 amino acids. The CDR3 DNA follows: TGCAGTGCCAGGGACAGACAGATGAACACTGAAGCTTTCTTT. Translated, it gives CSARDRQMNTEAFF.

The V and J genes are TRBV20-1 and TRBJ1-2; 9 nucleotides match TRBD1. CDR3 length equals 15 residues. V was pared by 1 base and J by 8 bases, with 11 bases of the junction left unmatched. CDR1 and CDR2 (germline): DFQATT, SNEGSKA (reference sequence). The CDR3 coding sequence is TGCAGTGCTAGAGTGAGAACAGGGGGCTCTCCAGGCTACACCTTC. It encodes CSARVRTGGSPGYTF.

The count of this clonotype is one. CDR3 sequence reads: CIVDGTGGNTEAFF. In DNA form, the CDR3 reads TGCATTGTTGATGGGACAGGGGGGAACACTGAAGCTTTCTTT. This chain uses TRBV20-1 with TRBJ1-1; TRBD1 aligns across 11 bases. Germline V gene lookup returns CDR1 DFQATT and CDR2 SNEGSKA (reference sequence). There are 14 residues in the CDR3.

This clonotype was observed a handful of times. This rearrangement joins TRBV5-1 to TRBJ2-1; tentative D call: TRBD2 (5 bases). This CDR3 is 17 amino acids long. Per germline, CDR1 SGHRS and CDR2 YFSETQ. V dropped 3 bases and J dropped 0 bases, with 16 bases sitting between them. CDR3 in DNA: TGCGCCAGCAGCTCTACCCGAGCGGAAGGCTCCTACAATGAGCAGTTCTTC. Its protein product is CASSSTRAEGSYNEQFF. Looking up the rest from reference TRBV5-1 and TRBJ2-1 gives the full variable domain: KAGVTQTPRYLIKTRGQQVTLSCSPISGHRSVSWYQQTPGQGLQFLFEYFSETQRNKGNFPGRFSGRQFSNSRSEMNVSTLELGDSALYLCASSSTRAEGSYNEQFFGPGTRLTVL.

Here the CDR3 DNA reads TGTGCCAGCAGCTCCCATAGGCGGGGGTCCTACAATGAGCAGTTCTTC. Its translation is CASSSHRRGSYNEQFF. The V and J genes are TRBV11-3 and TRBJ2-1, with 7 bases fitting TRBD2. With V trimmed by 4 bases and J by 1 base, 7 bases remained unmatched. CDR3 length: 16 residues. Germline CDR1 is SGHNT and CDR2 is YENEEA.

This clonotype turned up a few times. The genes are TRBV7-9 and TRBJ1-2; D is perhaps TRBD1 (5 bases). V was cut by 1 base and J by 3 bases, with 9 bases left in between. Germline V gene sequence: CDR1 SEHNR, CDR2 FQNEAQ (reference sequence). The CDR3 consists of 14 residues. CDR3 sequence: CASSLGTPDYGYTF. CDR3 coding DNA: TGTGCCAGCAGCTTAGGGACACCGGACTATGGCTACACCTTC.

About this clonotype: No conserved phenylalanine or tryptophan is present at the end of the CDR3, so a read error is the likely explanation. The chain has TRBV4-3 and TRBJ1-2; D unclear. Trimming stripped 0 bases from V and 8 bases from J, with 13 bases between. CDR3 size: 14 residues. CDR1 is LGHNA, CDR2 YSLEER, per germline. CDR3 region: CASSQDFRVGGYTL. CDR3 bases: TGCGCCAGCAGCCAAGACTTTCGGGTCGGAGGCTACACCCTC.

The V and J genes are TRBV9 and TRBJ1-5, with 11 bases aligning to TRBD1. This CDR3 has 15 amino acids. V lost 0 bases and J lost 5; bases outside the gene matches: 1. In germline, CDR1 is SGDLS, CDR2 YYNGEE. CDR3 in amino acids: CASSVGGQGDQPQHF. The CDR3 DNA follows: TGTGCCAGCAGCGTAGGGGGACAGGGGGATCAGCCCCAGCATTTT.

This clonotype was counted between two and nine times. The CDR3 coding sequence is TGTGCCAGCAGCGATTGGACAGGGGGCCCTAAAGAGACCCAGTACTTC. It codes for CASSDWTGGPKETQYF. V usage is TRBV9 and J usage is TRBJ2-5; 11 nucleotides line up with TRBD1. Germline CDR1 and CDR2: SGDLS and YYNGEE. The ends lost 3 bases at V and 3 bases at J; junction bases unmatched: 7. CDR3 length: 16 amino acids.

A word on this clonotype: A single base separates this from a much larger clone, so it may be a read error. This chain connects TRBV4-1 to TRBJ1-4; D is unclear. This CDR3 comprises 12 residues. Germline values: CDR1 MGHRA, CDR2 YSYEKL. The CDR3 DNA is TGCGCCAACAGCCAAATGCTTGGAAAACTGTTTTTT. Translating it yields CANSQMLGKLFF.

This clonotype occurred a few times. The chain joins TRBV28 to TRBJ2-1; 7 bases are a match to TRBD1. The J segment lost 8 bases and the V segment lost 5 bases, leaving 12 bases of the junction unmatched. CDR1 is MDHEN, CDR2 SYDVKM, per germline. The CDR3 spans 15 residues. CDR3 residues: CASSPGTGVSDEQFF. The CDR3 DNA follows: TGTGCCAGCAGTCCCGGTACAGGGGTGTCCGATGAGCAGTTCTTC.

The chain's CDR3 is CASSSGTSGDTNTQYF. DNA for the CDR3: TGTGCCAGCAGTTCGGGGACTAGCGGGGATACAAATACGCAGTATTTT. The V gene is TRBV28, the J gene TRBJ2-3, with 13 bases aligning to TRBD2. The CDR3 spans 16 residues. Germline assignment: CDR1 MDHEN and CDR2 SYDVKM. Trimming at V came to 4 bases and at J to 7 bases, leaving 8 bases not matched to a gene.

V is TRBV4-3 and J is TRBJ2-1; 8 bases are shared with TRBD2. V was clipped by 4 bases and J by 0 bases; unmatched bases: 11. CDR1 and CDR2 from the germline V gene are LGHNA and YSLEER. This CDR3 is built from 18 residues. The CDR3 DNA follows: TGCGCCAGCAGCCTCGACCACCGGGAGGGGGGCTCCTACAATGAGCAGTTCTTC. As protein: CASSLDHREGGSYNEQFF.

The chain has TRBV5-5 and TRBJ2-5; TRBD2 matches 9 bases. From germline, CDR1 is SGHKS and CDR2 YYEKEE (reference sequence). The CDR3 is 15 amino acids. The trim removed 5 bases at V and 11 bases at J, leaving 16 bases unmatched. Written as DNA, the CDR3 is TGTGCCAGCAGTCAGACTAGCGGACATACCTACGGGCAGTACTTC. Translated, it gives CASSQTSGHTYGQYF.

As regards this clonotype: Compared with germline, one end of the junction differs, possibly owing to a read error. The rearrangement uses TRBV5-1 and TRBJ2-7, with TRBD2 matching over 7 bases. The CDR3 is made up of 15 amino acids. CDR1 SGHRS and CDR2 YFSETQ come from the germline V gene. The CDR3 DNA follows: TGTGCCAGCAGTTTAGTAGGGAGGGGATCCTACGAGCAGTACTTC. Amino acids: CASSLVGRGSYEQYF.

The chain uses TRBV10-3 and TRBJ2-1, with 7 bases aligning to TRBD2. The CDR3 totals 17 residues. Germline trimming cut 3 bases from V and 3 bases from J; bases unmatched to any gene: 11. Germline V gives CDR1 ENHRY, CDR2 SYGVKD. CDR3 bases: TGTGCCATCAGTGACCCTAGGGCTAGCGGAGACTACAATGAGCAGTTCTTC. This sequence encodes CAISDPRASGDYNEQFF.

This clonotype turned up a few times. The rearrangement uses TRBV6-6 and TRBJ1-2, with 8 nucleotides matching TRBD1. Germline values: CDR1 MNHNY, CDR2 SVGAGI (reference sequence). The CDR3 length is 13 residues. The V and J ends lost 6 bases and 5 bases, in that order; junction bases with no gene match: 5. The CDR3 region has the DNA TGTGCCAGCAGGGAACAGGGGGGGTATGGCTACACCTTC. Translated, it gives CASREQGGYGYTF.

As to this clonotype: Just one base apart from a much larger clone, this may be a read error. The rearrangement uses TRBV20-1 and TRBJ1-2, with unresolved D. CDR3 length: 13 amino acids. Between the trimmed V and J ends, which lost 1 base and 0 bases, there was a span of 6 bases. Germline V gene data show CDR1 as DFQATT and CDR2 as SNEGSKA (reference sequence). The CDR3 DNA is TGCAGTGCTAGAGGCCCAGCTAACTATGGCTACACCTTC. Residues: CSARGPANYGYTF.

V usage is TRBV15 and J usage is TRBJ1-1; a weak D match, TRBD1 (5 bases). The V and J ends lost 2 bases and 7 bases respectively, with 11 bases between them. This CDR3 spans 13 amino acids. CDR1 is LNHNV and CDR2 is YYDKDF in the germline V gene (reference sequence). The CDR3 coding sequence is TGTGCCACCAGCAGACAGGGAAATAGTGAAGCTTTCTTT. Translating gives CATSRQGNSEAFF.

This clonotype was found once. The rearrangement links TRBV9 to TRBJ2-2; no clear D gene. Germline V gene lookup returns CDR1 SGDLS and CDR2 YYNGEE. This CDR3 is built from 14 residues. The V end was cut by 0 bases, the J end by 6 bases, with 9 bases between. DNA of the CDR3: TGTGCCAGCAGCGTAGATGGATCCCCCGGGGAGCTGTTTTTT. Encoded protein: CASSVDGSPGELFF.

The rearrangement links TRBV5-1 to TRBJ2-5; 9 bases line up with TRBD1. The J segment lost 5 bases and the V segment lost 4 bases, leaving 3 bases of the junction unmatched. Germline V gives CDR1 SGHRS, CDR2 YFSETQ. The CDR3 extends over 13 amino acids. The CDR3 here is CASSTGGWETQYF. CDR3 sequence (DNA): TGCGCCAGCAGCACAGGGGGCTGGGAGACCCAGTACTTC.

This chain links TRBV11-2 with TRBJ1-5, with TRBD1 matching over 7 bases. Germline values: CDR1 SGHAT, CDR2 FQNNGV. This CDR3 is 15 amino acids long. J lost 7 bases, V lost 1 base, and 7 bases had no gene match. The CDR3 loop reads CASSLGTGEMQPQHF. In DNA form, the CDR3 reads TGTGCCAGCAGCTTAGGTACAGGGGAGATGCAGCCCCAGCATTTT.

The chain joins TRBV5-1 to TRBJ1-2, with 7 bases aligning to TRBD1. With 4 bases clipped from V and 7 bases from J, the junction kept 7 bases outside the gene matches. CDR1 and CDR2 (germline): SGHRS, YFSETQ. CDR3 length: 13 residues. The CDR3 DNA reads TGCGCCAGCAGCCAAACAGGGGATAGTGGCTACACCTTC. This translates into CASSQTGDSGYTF.